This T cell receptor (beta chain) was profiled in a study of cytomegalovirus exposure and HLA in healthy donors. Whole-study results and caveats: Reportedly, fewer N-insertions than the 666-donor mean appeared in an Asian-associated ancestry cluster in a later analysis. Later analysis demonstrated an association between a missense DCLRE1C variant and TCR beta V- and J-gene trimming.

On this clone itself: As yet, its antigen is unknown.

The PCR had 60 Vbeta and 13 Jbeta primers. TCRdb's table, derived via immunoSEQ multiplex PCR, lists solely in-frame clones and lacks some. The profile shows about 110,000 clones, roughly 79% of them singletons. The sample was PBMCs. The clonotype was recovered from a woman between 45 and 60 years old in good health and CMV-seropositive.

The CDR3, as DNA: TGCGCCAGCAGCTTGGTAGGGGATACTAATGAAAAACTGTTTTTT. This sequence encodes CASSLVGDTNEKLFF. The chain links TRBV5-1 to TRBJ1-4, with D possibly being TRBD1 (5 bases). From germline, CDR1 is SGHRS and CDR2 YFSETQ. This CDR3 is built from 15 residues. V lost 0 bases and J lost 2, with 8 bases in between.